This TCR beta chain came from a study of blood T cell repertoires in COVID-19. Sequenced by immunoSEQ multiplex PCR; TCRdb stores in-frame clones only, minus some. The table includes approximately 79,000 clones, roughly 91% detected once. In germline, CDR1 is LNHDA, CDR2 SQIVND (reference sequence). The CDR3 spans 14 residues. V gave up 3 bases and J gave up 5 bases; unmatched junction bases: 1. Material: peripheral blood. The J gene is TRBJ1-4, the V gene TRBV19, with 9 nucleotides matching TRBD1. This TCR was recovered from a man aged 55 to 70 with acute or convalescent COVID-19. The CDR3 region is CASSIGQGNEKLFF. In DNA, the CDR3 is TGTGCCAGTAGTATTGGACAGGGGAATGAAAAACTGTTTTTT.